This T cell receptor (beta chain) was profiled in a study of T cell responses to AZD1222 COVID-19 vaccine. Broader study findings: The donor group comprised mostly white British people and more females; the analysis possibly underestimated clonal diversity.

Assay used: immunoSEQ multiplex PCR; TCRdb lists only in-frame clones, some missing. The sample carries 150,000 to 200,000 clones, 90% to 95% recorded once. Trimming cost V 2 bases and J 3 bases; bases outside gene matches: 4. CDR1 is SQVTM and CDR2 is ANQGSEA in the germline V gene. The CDR3 contains 14 residues. A word on this clone: Its specificity is not known.

Second doses at about 4 or about 12 weeks were pooled. Sequenced material: peripheral blood, taken 28 days after the second AZD1222 dose. This chain uses TRBV29-1 with TRBJ2-7; 10 bases line up with TRBD1. The receptor comes from an adult who received the AZD1222 COVID-19 vaccine. CDR3 DNA: TGCAGCGTTGAATTGGGACAGGGGTACTACGAGCAGTACTTC. It is translated as CSVELGQGYYEQYF.